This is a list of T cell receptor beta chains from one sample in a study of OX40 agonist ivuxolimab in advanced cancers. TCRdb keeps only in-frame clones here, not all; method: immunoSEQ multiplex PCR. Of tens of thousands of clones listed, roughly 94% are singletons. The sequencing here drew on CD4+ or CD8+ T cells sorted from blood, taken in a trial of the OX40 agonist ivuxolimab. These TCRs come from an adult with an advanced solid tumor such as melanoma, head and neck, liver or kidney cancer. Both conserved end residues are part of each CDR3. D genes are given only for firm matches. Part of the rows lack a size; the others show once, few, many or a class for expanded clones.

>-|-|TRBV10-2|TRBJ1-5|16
CASSVGQPYSNQPQHF
TGCGCCAGCAGTGTCGGACAGCCGTATAGCAATCAGCCCCAGCATTTT
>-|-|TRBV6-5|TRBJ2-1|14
CASNENPSYNEQFF
TGTGCCAGCAATGAGAATCCCTCCTACAATGAGCAGTTCTTC
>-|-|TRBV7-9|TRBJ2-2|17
CASSLRRLQGVTGELFF
TGTGCCAGCAGCTTGCGCAGGCTTCAAGGGGTCACCGGGGAGCTGTTTTTT
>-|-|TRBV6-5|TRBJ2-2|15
CASSLLGGAAGELFF
TGTGCCAGCAGTCTTCTGGGGGGGGCCGCCGGGGAGCTGTTTTTT
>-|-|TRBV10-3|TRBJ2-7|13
CAIKDGGGYEQYF
TGTGCCATCAAAGACGGAGGGGGCTACGAGCAGTACTTC
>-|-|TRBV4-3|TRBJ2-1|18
CASSQASLVLEPSYEQFF
TGCGCCAGCAGCCAAGCCAGCCTCGTCCTAGAGCCATCTTATGAGCAGTTCTTC
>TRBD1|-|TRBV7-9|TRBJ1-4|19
CASSSREGGQTATNEKLFF
TGTGCCAGCAGCTCCCGGGAGGGGGGACAGACTGCAACTAATGAAAAACTGTTTTTT
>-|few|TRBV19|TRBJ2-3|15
CASSPPTLSTDTQYF
TGTGCCAGTAGTCCTCCGACTCTCAGCACAGATACGCAGTATTTT
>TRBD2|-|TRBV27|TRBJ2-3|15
CASSLQASGRAWQYF
TGTGCCAGCAGTTTACAGGCTAGCGGGAGGGCGTGGCAGTATTTT
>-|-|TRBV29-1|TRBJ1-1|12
CSAGTRGTEAFF
TGCAGCGCCGGGACCCGCGGCACTGAAGCTTTCTTT
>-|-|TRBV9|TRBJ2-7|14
CASSPSPGTYEQYF
TGTGCCAGCAGCCCAAGCCCAGGGACCTACGAGCAGTACTTC
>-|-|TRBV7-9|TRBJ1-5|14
CASSSRADNQPQHF
TGTGCCAGCAGCTCCAGGGCGGACAATCAGCCCCAGCATTTT
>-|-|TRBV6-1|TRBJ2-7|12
CASIEGLYEQYF
TGTGCCAGCATAGAGGGCCTGTACGAGCAGTACTTC
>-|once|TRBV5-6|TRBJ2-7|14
CASSLGDGIYEQYF
TGTGCCAGCAGCTTGGGAGACGGAATTTACGAGCAGTACTTC
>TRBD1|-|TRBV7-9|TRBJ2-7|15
CASSLSQGATYEQYF
TGTGCCAGCAGCTTAAGCCAGGGGGCGACCTACGAGCAGTACTTC
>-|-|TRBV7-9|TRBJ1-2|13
CASSLGVNYGYTF
TGTGCCAGCAGTCTAGGGGTAAACTATGGCTACACCTTC
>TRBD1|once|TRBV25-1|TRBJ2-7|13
CASSRDRGHEQYF
TGTGCCAGCAGTAGGGACAGGGGGCACGAGCAGTACTTC
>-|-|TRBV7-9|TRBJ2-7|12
CASSLAVGEQYF
TGTGCCAGCAGCTTAGCTGTGGGCGAGCAGTACTTC
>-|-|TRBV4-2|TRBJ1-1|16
CASSQDSGSYYAGAFF
TGTGCCAGCAGCCAAGATTCGGGCAGTTACTATGCGGGAGCTTTCTTT
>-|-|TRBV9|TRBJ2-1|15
CASSPGGPSYNEQFF
TGTGCCAGCAGCCCAGGGGGGCCGTCCTACAATGAGCAGTTCTTC
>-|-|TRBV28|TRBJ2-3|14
CASSRGDETDTQYF
TGTGCCAGCAGCCGAGGGGATGAGACAGATACGCAGTATTTT
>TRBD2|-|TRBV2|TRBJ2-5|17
CASSGGLAGGPGETQYF
TGTGCCAGCAGTGGGGGACTAGCGGGAGGGCCGGGAGAGACCCAGTACTTC
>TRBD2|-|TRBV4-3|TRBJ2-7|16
CASSQAGLASSYEQYF
TGCGCCAGCAGCCAGGCGGGACTAGCGAGCTCCTACGAGCAGTACTTC
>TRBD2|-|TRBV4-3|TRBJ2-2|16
CASSQGLADNTGELFF
TGCGCCAGCAGCCAGGGACTAGCGGATAACACCGGGGAGCTGTTTTTT
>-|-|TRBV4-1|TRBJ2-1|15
CASSQTRVPYNEQFF
TGCGCCAGCAGCCAAACCAGGGTGCCCTACAATGAGCAGTTCTTC
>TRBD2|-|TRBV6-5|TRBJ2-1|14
CASSKFRDYDEQFF
TGTGCCAGCAGTAAATTCCGGGACTATGATGAGCAGTTCTTC
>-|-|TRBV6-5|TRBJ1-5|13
CASSQTLNQPQHF
TGTGCCAGCAGCCAAACATTGAATCAGCCCCAGCATTTT
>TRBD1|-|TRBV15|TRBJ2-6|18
CATSRDRGQHSGANVLTF
TGTGCCACCAGCAGAGATAGGGGGCAGCACTCTGGGGCCAACGTCCTGACTTTC
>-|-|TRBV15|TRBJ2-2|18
CATSRPARDMVDTGELFF
TGTGCCACCAGCAGACCGGCCCGGGACATGGTCGACACCGGGGAGCTGTTTTTT
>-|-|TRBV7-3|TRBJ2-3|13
CASSTGTTDTQYF
TGTGCCAGCAGCACCGGGACCACAGATACGCAGTATTTT
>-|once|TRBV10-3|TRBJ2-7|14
CAISESGSPYEQYF
TGTGCCATCAGTGAGTCCGGCAGTCCCTACGAGCAGTACTTC
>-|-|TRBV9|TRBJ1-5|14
CASSESTRNQPQHF
TGTGCCAGCAGCGAAAGTACTCGTAATCAGCCCCAGCATTTT
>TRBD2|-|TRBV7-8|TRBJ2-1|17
CASSLVVAGGSDNEQFF
TGTGCCAGCAGCTTAGTGGTAGCGGGAGGGTCCGACAATGAGCAGTTCTTC
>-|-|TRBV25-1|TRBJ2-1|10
CASSAYEQFF
TGTGCCAGCAGTGCTTACGAGCAGTTCTTC
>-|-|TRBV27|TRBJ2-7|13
CASSLGLSYEQYF
TGTGCCAGCAGTTTAGGACTGTCCTACGAGCAGTACTTC
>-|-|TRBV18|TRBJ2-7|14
CASSSTDTPYEQYF
TGTGCCAGCTCATCGACGGACACCCCCTACGAGCAGTACTTC
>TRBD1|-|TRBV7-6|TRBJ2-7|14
CASSPRQGSYEQYF
TGTGCCAGCAGCCCGAGACAGGGCTCCTACGAGCAGTACTTC
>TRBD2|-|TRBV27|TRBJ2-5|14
CASRLAGGGETQYF
TGTGCCAGCAGACTAGCGGGAGGCGGTGAGACCCAGTACTTC
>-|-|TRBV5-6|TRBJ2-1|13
CASSLYVYNEQFF
TGTGCCAGCAGCTTGTACGTCTACAATGAGCAGTTCTTC
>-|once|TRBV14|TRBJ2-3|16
CASSREVGASTDTQYF
TGTGCCAGCAGCCGCGAGGTAGGAGCTAGCACAGATACGCAGTATTTT
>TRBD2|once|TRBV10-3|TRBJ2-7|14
CAISEAGGTYEQYF
TGTGCCATCAGTGAAGCGGGAGGGACCTACGAGCAGTACTTC